One sample yielded the 12 T cell receptor beta chains listed below, sequenced in a study of metastatic and nonmetastatic thyroid tumors. MiXCR reprocessed the PCR reads for TCRdb. The data show tens of thousands of clones, around 20% seen once. Patients were all untreated before their thyroid surgery. Source material: blood. The receptors derive from a female donor with papillary thyroid cancer or a benign thyroid nodule (not recorded which). Some clones in this sample may be carry-over from other donors' samples.

As for this clone: A much larger clonotype is one base distant, so this may be a read error. The chain joins TRBV15 to TRBJ2-1, with a possible D match to TRBD2 (6 bases). CDR3 length equals 16 residues. From germline, CDR1 is LNHNV and CDR2 YYDKDF (reference sequence). Between the trimmed V and J ends, which lost 6 bases and 6 bases, there was a span of 21 bases. For the CDR3, the DNA is TGTGCCACCAGGGCAGTCTGCGGGAAAGGGAGCAATGAGCAGTTCTTC. Translating gives CATRAVCGKGSNEQFF.

This clone came up many times. This chain connects TRBV29-1 to TRBJ2-7; 9 nucleotides align to TRBD2. The CDR3 is 14 residues long. Germline values: CDR1 SQVTM, CDR2 ANQGSEA. V shed 4 bases and J 7 bases; nucleotides not matched to a gene: 11. The CDR3 reads CSVGVVAGVLEQYF. The CDR3 nucleotides read TGCAGCGTTGGCGTTGTAGCGGGAGTTTTAGAGCAGTACTTC.

This clone was counted ten times or more. This sequence joins TRBV7-9 and TRBJ1-2, with D maybe TRBD1 (5 bases). The ends were cut back, 3 bases at V and 8 bases at J, with 10 bases in the middle. There are 12 residues in the CDR3. CDR1 is SEHNR, CDR2 FQNEAQ, per germline (reference sequence). DNA of the CDR3: TGTGCCAGCAGCTTCAGGGAACAAGGCTACACCTTC. Protein: CASSFREQGYTF. Full variable domain (outside the CDR3, taken from reference TRBV7-9 and TRBJ1-2): DTGVSQNPRHKITKRGQNVTFRCDPISEHNRLYWYRQTLGQGPEFLTYFQNEAQLEKSRLLSDRFSAERPKGSFSTLEIQRTEQGDSAMYLCASSFREQGYTFGSGTRLTVV.

The chain employs TRBV6-1 and TRBJ1-2; tentatively, D is TRBD1 (5 bases). The germline V and J ends were trimmed by 7 bases and 5 bases, with 11 bases remaining between them. The CDR3 is 12 residues long. Per the germline V gene, CDR1 is MNHNS and CDR2 is SASEGT. Here the CDR3 reads CASIIQVYGYTF. CDR3 bases: TGTGCCAGCATCATACAGGTTTATGGCTACACCTTC.

The chain carries TRBV5-1 and TRBJ1-4, with 8 bases that match TRBD1. CDR1 and CDR2 (germline): SGHRS, YFSETQ. The CDR3 loop spans 15 amino acids. With V trimmed by 0 bases and J by 4 bases, 2 bases remained unmatched. Here the CDR3 DNA reads TGCGCCAGCAGCTTGGGGACAGGGCTTAATGAAAAACTGTTTTTT. It codes for CASSLGTGLNEKLFF.

This clone was detected a few times. V is TRBV27 and J is TRBJ2-1; D call uncertain. Per germline, CDR1 MNHEY and CDR2 SMNVEV (reference sequence). This CDR3 has 13 amino acids. Trimming pared 6 bases from V and 9 bases from J, leaving 15 bases between. CDR3 in amino acids: CASRPHAHSEQFF. In DNA form, the CDR3 reads TGTGCCAGCAGACCTCATGCTCACAGTGAGCAGTTCTTC.

The V gene is TRBV2, the J gene TRBJ2-2; no clear D gene. V was pared by 5 bases and J by 4 bases, with 8 bases between. Germline CDR1 reads SNHLY; CDR2 reads FYNNEI. CDR3 length equals 13 residues. The CDR3 bases are TGTGCCAGCAGTACTTGGAGCACCGGGGAGCTGTTTTTT. It codes for CASSTWSTGELFF.

Points on this clone: A junction end diverges from the germline sequence, so it may reflect a read error. This chain connects TRBV6-5 to TRBJ1-3; D not certain. Looked up from germline, CDR1 is MNHEY and CDR2 is SVGAGI. The CDR3 runs 15 residues. The CDR3 DNA is TGTCCCAGCAGTTTATCGACCGGCTCTGGAAACACCATATATTTT. Residues: CPSSLSTGSGNTIYF.

The table lists this clone with many counts. This sequence joins TRBV6-1 and TRBJ1-3; unclear D gene. The CDR3 runs 14 residues. CDR1 and CDR2 from the germline V gene are MNHNS and SASEGT. Trimming stripped 6 bases from V and 0 bases from J, with 9 bases between. For the CDR3, the DNA is TGTGCCAGCAGCAAGGGTGACTCTGGAAACACCATATATTTT. Protein product: CASSKGDSGNTIYF.

This clone was observed at least ten times. V and J are TRBV25-1 and TRBJ2-2; D possibly corresponds to TRBD1 (5 bases). In germline, CDR1 is MGHDK, CDR2 SYGVNS. Trimming shortened V by 0 bases and J by 3 bases, and 11 bases separated the two germline ends. This CDR3 has 16 amino acids. CDR3 sequence (DNA): TGTGCCAGCAGTGAATATTACAGGATGGACACCGGGGAGCTGTTTTTT. It encodes CASSEYYRMDTGELFF.

This clone is termed medium-sized. The chain has TRBV6-2 or TRBV6-3 and TRBJ2-1; no clear D gene. Between the trimmed V and J ends, which lost 0 bases and 10 bases, there was a span of 10 bases. Germline-derived CDR1 and CDR2 are MNHEY and SVGEGT. The CDR3 runs to 13 residues. CDR3 coding DNA: TGTGCCAGCAGTTACTCCCAACTACGAGAGCAGTTCTTC. Translated: CASSYSQLREQFF.

This clone appeared a few times. A single base separates this from a much larger clone, so it may be a read error. The same CDR3 is also encoded by other DNA sequences in this sample. The chain combines TRBV6-1 with TRBJ2-2; 9 bases agree with TRBD2. Germline lookup yields CDR1 MNHNS and CDR2 SASEGT. V was pared by 7 bases and J by 8 bases, with 11 bases of the junction left unmatched. The CDR3 runs 15 residues. CDR3 sequence: CASNHWTSESGELFF. As DNA, the CDR3 is TGTGCCAGCAACCACTGGACTAGCGAGTCAGGGGAGCTGTTTTTT.